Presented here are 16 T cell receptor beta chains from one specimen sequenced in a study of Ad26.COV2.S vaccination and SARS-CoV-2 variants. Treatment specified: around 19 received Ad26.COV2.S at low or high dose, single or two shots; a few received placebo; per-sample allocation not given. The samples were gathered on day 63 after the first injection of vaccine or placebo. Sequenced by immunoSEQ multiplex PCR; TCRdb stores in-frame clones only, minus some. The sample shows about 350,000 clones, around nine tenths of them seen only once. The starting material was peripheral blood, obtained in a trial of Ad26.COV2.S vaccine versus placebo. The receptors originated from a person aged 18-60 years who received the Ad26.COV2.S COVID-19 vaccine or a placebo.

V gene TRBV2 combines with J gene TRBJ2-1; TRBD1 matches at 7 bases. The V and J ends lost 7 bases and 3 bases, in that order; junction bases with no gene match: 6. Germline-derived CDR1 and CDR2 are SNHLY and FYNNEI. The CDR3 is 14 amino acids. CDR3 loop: CASTTGDGYNEQFF. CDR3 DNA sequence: TGTGCCAGCACCACAGGGGATGGCTACAATGAGCAGTTCTTC.

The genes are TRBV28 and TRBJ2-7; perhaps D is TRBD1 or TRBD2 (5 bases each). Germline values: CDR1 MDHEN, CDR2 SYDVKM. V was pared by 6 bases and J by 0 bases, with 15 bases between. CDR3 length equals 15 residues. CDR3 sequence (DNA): TGTGCCAGCAGCCCCTGGGGGAGTGGCTCCTACGAGCAGTACTTC. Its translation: CASSPWGSGSYEQYF.

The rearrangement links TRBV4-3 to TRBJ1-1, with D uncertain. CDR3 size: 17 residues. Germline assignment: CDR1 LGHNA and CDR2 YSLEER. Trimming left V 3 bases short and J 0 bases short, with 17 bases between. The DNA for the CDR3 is TGCGCCAGCAGCCAGGGCATGACTGCCACCATGAACACTGAAGCTTTCTTT. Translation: CASSQGMTATMNTEAFF.

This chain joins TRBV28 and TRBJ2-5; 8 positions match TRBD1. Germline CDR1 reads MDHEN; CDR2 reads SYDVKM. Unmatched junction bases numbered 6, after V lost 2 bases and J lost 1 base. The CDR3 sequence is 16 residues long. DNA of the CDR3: TGTGCCAGCAGTTTACCTCGAGGACAGGGCCAAGAGACCCAGTACTTC. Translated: CASSLPRGQGQETQYF.

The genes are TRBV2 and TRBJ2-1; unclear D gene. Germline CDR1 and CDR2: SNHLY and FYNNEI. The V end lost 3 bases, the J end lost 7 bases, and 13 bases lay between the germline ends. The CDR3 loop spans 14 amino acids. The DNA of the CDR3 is TGTGCCAGCAGTGAGGACCGCCCTACAAATGAGCAGTTCTTC. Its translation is CASSEDRPTNEQFF.

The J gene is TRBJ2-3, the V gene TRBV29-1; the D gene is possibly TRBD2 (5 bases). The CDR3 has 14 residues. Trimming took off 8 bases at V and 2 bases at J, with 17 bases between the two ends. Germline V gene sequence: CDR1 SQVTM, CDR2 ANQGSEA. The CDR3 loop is CSSYQGSSTDTQYF. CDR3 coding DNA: TGCAGCTCTTATCAAGGGAGTTCCACAGATACGCAGTATTTT.

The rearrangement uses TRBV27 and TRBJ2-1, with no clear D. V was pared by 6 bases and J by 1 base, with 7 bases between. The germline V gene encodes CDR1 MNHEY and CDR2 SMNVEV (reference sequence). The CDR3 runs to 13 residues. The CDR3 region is CASRGPSYNEQFF. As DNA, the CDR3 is TGTGCCAGCAGAGGCCCGTCCTACAATGAGCAGTTCTTC.

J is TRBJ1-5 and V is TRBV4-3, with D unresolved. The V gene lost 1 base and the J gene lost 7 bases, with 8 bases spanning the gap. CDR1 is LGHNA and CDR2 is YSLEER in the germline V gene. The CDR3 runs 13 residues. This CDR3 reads CASSQGLGQPQHF. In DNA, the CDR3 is TGCGCCAGCAGCCAAGGATTAGGGCAGCCCCAGCATTTT.

DNA for the CDR3: TGTGCCACCAGTGATTCCGGGATGACTACCGGGGAGCTGTTTTTT. Protein product: CATSDSGMTTGELFF. The rearrangement joins TRBV24-1 to TRBJ2-2, with D maybe TRBD2 (5 bases). This CDR3 contains 15 residues. Trimming left V 2 bases short and J 5 bases short, with 11 bases between. The germline V gene encodes CDR1 KGHDR and CDR2 SFDVKD.

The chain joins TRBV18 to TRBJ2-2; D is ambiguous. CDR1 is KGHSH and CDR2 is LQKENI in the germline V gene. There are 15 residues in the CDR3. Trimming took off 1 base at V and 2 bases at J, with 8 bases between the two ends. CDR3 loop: CASSPRTLNTGELFF. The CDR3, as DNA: TGTGCCAGCTCACCACGAACACTAAACACCGGGGAGCTGTTTTTT.

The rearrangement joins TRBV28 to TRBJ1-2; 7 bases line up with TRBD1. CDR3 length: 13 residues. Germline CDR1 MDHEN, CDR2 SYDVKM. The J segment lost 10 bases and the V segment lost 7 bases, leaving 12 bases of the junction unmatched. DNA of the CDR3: TGTGCCAGCACCCCAGGGCCAGACAGGGTCTACACCTTC. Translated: CASTPGPDRVYTF.

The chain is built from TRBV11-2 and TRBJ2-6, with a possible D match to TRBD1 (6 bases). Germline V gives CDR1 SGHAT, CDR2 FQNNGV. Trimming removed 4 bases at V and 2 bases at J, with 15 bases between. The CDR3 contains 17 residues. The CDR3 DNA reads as TGTGCCAGCAGCTCCCCAGGACAGCCTGCTGGGGCCAACGTCCTGACTTTC. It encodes CASSSPGQPAGANVLTF. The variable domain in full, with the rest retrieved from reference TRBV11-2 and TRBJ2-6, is EAGVAQSPRYKIIEKRQSVAFWCNPISGHATLYWYQQILGQGPKLLIQFQNNGVVDDSQLPKDRFSAERLKGVDSTLKIQPAKLEDSAVYLCASSSPGQPAGANVLTFGAGSRLTVL.

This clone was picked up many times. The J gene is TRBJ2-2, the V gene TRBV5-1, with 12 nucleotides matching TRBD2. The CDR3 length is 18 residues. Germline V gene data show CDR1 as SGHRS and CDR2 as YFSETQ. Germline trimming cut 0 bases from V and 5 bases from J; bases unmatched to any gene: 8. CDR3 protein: CASSLALAGGSETGELFF. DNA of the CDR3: TGCGCCAGCAGCTTGGCACTAGCGGGAGGATCGGAGACCGGGGAGCTGTTTTTT.

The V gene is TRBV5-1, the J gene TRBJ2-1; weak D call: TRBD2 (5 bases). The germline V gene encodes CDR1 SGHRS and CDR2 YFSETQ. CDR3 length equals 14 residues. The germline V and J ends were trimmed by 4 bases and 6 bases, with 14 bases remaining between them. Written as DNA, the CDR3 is TGCGCCAGCAGCGAGTCGGGGTCCACCAATGAGCAGTTCTTC. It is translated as CASSESGSTNEQFF.

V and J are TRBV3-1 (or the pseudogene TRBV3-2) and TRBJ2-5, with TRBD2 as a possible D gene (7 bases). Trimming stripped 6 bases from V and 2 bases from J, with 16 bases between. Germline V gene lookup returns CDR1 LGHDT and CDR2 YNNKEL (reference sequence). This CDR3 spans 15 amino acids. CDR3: CASRKGGAGQETQYF. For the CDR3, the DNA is TGTGCCAGCAGAAAAGGGGGAGCGGGGCAAGAGACCCAGTACTTC.

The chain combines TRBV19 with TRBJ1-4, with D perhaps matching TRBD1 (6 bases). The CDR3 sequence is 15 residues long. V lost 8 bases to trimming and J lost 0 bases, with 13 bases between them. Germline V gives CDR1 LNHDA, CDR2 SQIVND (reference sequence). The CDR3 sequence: CASSGTLATNEKLFF. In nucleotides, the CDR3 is TGTGCCAGTTCCGGGACACTGGCAACTAATGAAAAACTGTTTTTT.